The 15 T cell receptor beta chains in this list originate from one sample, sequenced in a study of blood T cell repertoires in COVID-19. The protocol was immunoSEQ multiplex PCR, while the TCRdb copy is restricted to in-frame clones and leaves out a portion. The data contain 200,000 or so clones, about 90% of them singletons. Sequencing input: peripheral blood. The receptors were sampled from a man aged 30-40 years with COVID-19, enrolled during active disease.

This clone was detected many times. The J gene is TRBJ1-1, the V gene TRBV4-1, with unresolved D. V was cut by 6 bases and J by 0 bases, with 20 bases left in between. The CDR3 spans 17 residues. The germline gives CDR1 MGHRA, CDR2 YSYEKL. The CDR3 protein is CASSERSLAVMNTEAFF. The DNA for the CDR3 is TGCGCCAGCAGTGAGAGATCTCTCGCGGTCATGAACACTGAAGCTTTCTTT.

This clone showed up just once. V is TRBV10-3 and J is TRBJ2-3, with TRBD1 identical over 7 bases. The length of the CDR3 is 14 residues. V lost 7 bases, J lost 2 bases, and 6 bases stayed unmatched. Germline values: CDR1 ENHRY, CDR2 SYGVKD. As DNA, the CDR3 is TGTGCCATCAAACAGGGGTGGGACACAGATACGCAGTATTTT. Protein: CAIKQGWDTDTQYF.

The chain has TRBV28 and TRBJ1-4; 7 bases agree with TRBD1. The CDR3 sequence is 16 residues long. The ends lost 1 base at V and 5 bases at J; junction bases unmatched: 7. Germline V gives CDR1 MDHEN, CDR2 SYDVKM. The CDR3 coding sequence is TGTGCCAGCAGTTTATATGGACCAGGGGGGAATGAAAAACTGTTTTTT. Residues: CASSLYGPGGNEKLFF.

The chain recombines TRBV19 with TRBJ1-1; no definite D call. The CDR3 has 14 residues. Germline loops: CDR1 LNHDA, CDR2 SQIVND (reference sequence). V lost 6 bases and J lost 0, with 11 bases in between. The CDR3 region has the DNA TGTGCCAGTAGGGGCAGGCGTTTGAACACTGAAGCTTTCTTT. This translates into CASRGRRLNTEAFF.

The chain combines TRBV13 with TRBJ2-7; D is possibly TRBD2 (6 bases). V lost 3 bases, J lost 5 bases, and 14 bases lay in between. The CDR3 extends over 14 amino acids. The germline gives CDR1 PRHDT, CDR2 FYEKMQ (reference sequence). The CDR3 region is CASSFSGAPDEQYF. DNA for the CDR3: TGTGCCAGCAGCTTCTCGGGAGCCCCTGACGAGCAGTACTTC.

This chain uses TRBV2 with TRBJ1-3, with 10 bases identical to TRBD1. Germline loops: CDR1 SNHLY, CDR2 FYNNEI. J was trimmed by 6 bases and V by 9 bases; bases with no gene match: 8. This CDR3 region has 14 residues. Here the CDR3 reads CASSGTGVVNTIYF. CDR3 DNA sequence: TGTGCCAGTTCCGGGACAGGGGTAGTAAACACCATATATTTT.

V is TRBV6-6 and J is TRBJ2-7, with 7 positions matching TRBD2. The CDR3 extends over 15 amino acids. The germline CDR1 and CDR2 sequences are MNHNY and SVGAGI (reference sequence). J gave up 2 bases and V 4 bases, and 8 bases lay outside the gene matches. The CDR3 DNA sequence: TGTGCCAGCAGTTCAGGCGGCAGCGGGGCCTACGAGCAGTACTTC. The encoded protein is CASSSGGSGAYEQYF.

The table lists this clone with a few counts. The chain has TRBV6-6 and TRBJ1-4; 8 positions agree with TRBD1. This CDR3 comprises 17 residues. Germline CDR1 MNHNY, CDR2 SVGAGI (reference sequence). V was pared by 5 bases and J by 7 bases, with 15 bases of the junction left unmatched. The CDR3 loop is CASSHTGGRGLGEKLFF. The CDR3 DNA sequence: TGTGCCAGCAGTCATACAGGGGGACGTGGGCTTGGTGAAAAACTGTTTTTT.

The CDR3 sequence: CASSLAWTSGTRGNEQFF. The CDR3 DNA reads TGTGCCAGCAGCTTAGCCTGGACTAGCGGGACGCGTGGAAATGAGCAGTTCTTC. The chain carries TRBV7-8 and TRBJ2-1; 12 nucleotides match TRBD2. CDR1 is SGHVS and CDR2 is FQNEAQ in the germline V gene. The CDR3 is 18 residues long. J lost 7 bases, V lost 0 bases, and 10 bases had no gene match. Full variable domain (missing parts from reference TRBV7-8 and TRBJ2-1): GAGVSQSPRYKVAKRGQDVALRCDPISGHVSLFWYQQALGQGPEFLTYFQNEAQLDKSGLPSDRFFAERPEGSVSTLKIQRTQQEDSAVYLCASSLAWTSGTRGNEQFFGPGTRLTVL.

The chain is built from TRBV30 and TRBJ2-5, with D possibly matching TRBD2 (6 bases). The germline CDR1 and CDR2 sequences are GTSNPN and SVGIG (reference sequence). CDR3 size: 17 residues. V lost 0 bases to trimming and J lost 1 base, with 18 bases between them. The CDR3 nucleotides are TGTGCCTGGAGTGTACTCCATCGTTCAGCGGGCCAAGAGACCCAGTACTTC. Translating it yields CAWSVLHRSAGQETQYF.

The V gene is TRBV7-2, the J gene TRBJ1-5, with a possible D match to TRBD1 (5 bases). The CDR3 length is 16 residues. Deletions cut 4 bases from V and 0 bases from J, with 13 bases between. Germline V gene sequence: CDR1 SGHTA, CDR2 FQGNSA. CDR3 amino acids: CASSSSGGLSNQPQHF. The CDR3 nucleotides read TGTGCCAGCAGCTCCTCCGGGGGTCTTAGCAATCAGCCCCAGCATTTT.

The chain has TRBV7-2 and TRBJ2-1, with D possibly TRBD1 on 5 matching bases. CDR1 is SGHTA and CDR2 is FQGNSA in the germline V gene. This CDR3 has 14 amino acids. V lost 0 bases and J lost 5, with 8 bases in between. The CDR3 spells CASSLAGLNNEQFF. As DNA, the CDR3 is TGTGCCAGCAGCTTAGCGGGGCTCAACAATGAGCAGTTCTTC. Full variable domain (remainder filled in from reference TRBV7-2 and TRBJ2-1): GAGVSQSPSNKVTEKGKDVELRCDPISGHTALYWYRQSLGQGLEFLIYFQGNSAPDKSGLPSDRFSAERTGGSVSTLTIQRTQQEDSAVYLCASSLAGLNNEQFFGPGTRLTVL.

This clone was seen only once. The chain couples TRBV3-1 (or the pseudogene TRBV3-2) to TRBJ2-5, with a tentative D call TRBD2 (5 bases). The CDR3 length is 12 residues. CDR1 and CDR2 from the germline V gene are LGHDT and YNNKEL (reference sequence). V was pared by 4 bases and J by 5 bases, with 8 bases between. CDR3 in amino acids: CASSRTRETQYF. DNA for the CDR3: TGTGCCAGCAGCCGGACTCGCGAGACCCAGTACTTC.

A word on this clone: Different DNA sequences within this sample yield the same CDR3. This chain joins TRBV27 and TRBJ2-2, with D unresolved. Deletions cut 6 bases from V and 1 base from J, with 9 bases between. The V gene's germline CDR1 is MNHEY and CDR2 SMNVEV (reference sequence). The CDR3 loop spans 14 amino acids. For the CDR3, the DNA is TGTGCCAGCAGCCAAACAGAGAACACCGGGGAGCTGTTTTTT. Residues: CASSQTENTGELFF.

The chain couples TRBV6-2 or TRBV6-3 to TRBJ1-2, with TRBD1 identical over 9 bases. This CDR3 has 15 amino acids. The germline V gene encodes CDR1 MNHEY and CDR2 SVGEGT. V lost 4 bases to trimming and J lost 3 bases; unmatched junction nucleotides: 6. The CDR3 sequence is CASSFTGQGYYGYTF. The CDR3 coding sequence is TGTGCCAGCAGTTTCACGGGACAGGGCTACTATGGCTACACCTTC.